Below are 21 T cell receptor beta chains sequenced from a single sample in a study of blood T cell repertoires in COVID-19. The table came from immunoSEQ multiplex PCR; TCRdb's copy has only in-frame clones and leaves some out. The sample holds some 300,000 clones, 89% seen once. The source material was PBMCs or T cells enriched from blood (not recorded which). The receptors derive from a middle-aged woman who had recovered from COVID-19.

V and J are TRBV30 and TRBJ1-1; D possibly corresponds to TRBD1 (5 bases). The CDR3 consists of 12 residues. Germline V CDR1 and CDR2: GTSNPN, SVGIG (reference sequence). The V gene lost 5 bases and the J gene lost 1 base, with 8 bases spanning the gap. CDR3 residues: CAWDTGNTEAFF. The CDR3 DNA follows: TGTGCCTGGGATACAGGGAACACTGAAGCTTTCTTT.

The CDR3 DNA reads as TGCGCCAGCAGCTTTCGACTAGCGGAGATGATCGATACGCAGTATTTT. Translation gives CASSFRLAEMIDTQYF. V and J are TRBV5-1 and TRBJ2-3; the match to TRBD2 covers 9 bases. The germline gives CDR1 SGHRS, CDR2 YFSETQ. V was pared by 2 bases and J by 6 bases, with 10 bases of the junction left unmatched. This CDR3 comprises 16 residues.

The CDR3 DNA is TGTGCCAGTAGTCCTTGGGACAGCGTCTACGAGCAGTACTTC. The encoded protein is CASSPWDSVYEQYF. This chain links TRBV19 with TRBJ2-7; 7 nucleotides align to TRBD1. J lost 3 bases, V lost 5 bases, and 7 bases had no gene match. The CDR3 has 14 amino acids. Germline V CDR1 and CDR2: LNHDA, SQIVND (reference sequence).

V is TRBV13 and J is TRBJ1-2, with 9 bases identical to TRBD1. CDR3 size: 15 residues. Germline V gene sequence: CDR1 PRHDT, CDR2 FYEKMQ (reference sequence). Germline trimming cut 5 bases from V and 5 bases from J; bases unmatched to any gene: 9. CDR3 in amino acids: CASSRGQGREYGYTF. Written as DNA, the CDR3 is TGTGCCAGCAGCAGGGGACAGGGCCGGGAGTATGGCTACACCTTC.

V and J are TRBV5-1 and TRBJ2-7; TRBD2 might be the D (6 bases). Germline assignment: CDR1 SGHRS and CDR2 YFSETQ. The CDR3 is 16 residues long. V dropped 4 bases and J dropped 0 bases, with 17 bases sitting between them. CDR3 coding DNA: TGCGCCAGCAGCATGGGACTGCAACCGAGCTCCTACGAGCAGTACTTC. Residues: CASSMGLQPSSYEQYF.

The V gene is TRBV12-3 or TRBV12-4, the J gene TRBJ2-7; 7 nucleotides line up with TRBD1. The CDR3 loop spans 12 amino acids. The trim removed 6 bases at V and 5 bases at J, leaving 4 bases unmatched. CDR3 amino acids: CASSLDRDEQYF. CDR3 DNA sequence: TGTGCCAGCAGCCTCGACAGGGACGAGCAGTACTTC.

This rearrangement joins TRBV15 to TRBJ2-7; D may be TRBD1 (6 bases). CDR3 length: 14 residues. V dropped 4 bases and J dropped 2 bases, with 12 bases sitting between them. The germline V gene has CDR1 LNHNV and CDR2 YYDKDF (reference sequence). The CDR3 loop reads CATSTPTGTYEQYF. The CDR3 DNA reads as TGTGCCACCAGCACACCGACAGGAACCTACGAGCAGTACTTC.

This chain joins TRBV10-2 and TRBJ1-2; the D gene is possibly TRBD1 (5 bases). The V and J ends lost 3 bases and 3 bases respectively, with 8 bases between them. The CDR3 is made up of 13 amino acids. Germline V lookup: CDR1 WSHSY, CDR2 SAAADI. The CDR3 DNA sequence: TGCGCCAGCAGTGAAATAGGGGACTATGGCTACACCTTC. Protein: CASSEIGDYGYTF.

For this clone: A junction end diverges from the germline sequence, so it may reflect a read error. The chain recombines TRBV6-7 with TRBJ2-7; TRBD2 matches at 10 bases. TRBV6-7 is an ORF, and what it does is uncertain. The CDR3 has 14 residues. CDR3 DNA sequence: TGTGCCAACAGTACTAGCGGGGCACCCTACGAGCAGTACTTC. Residues: CANSTSGAPYEQYF.

The chain couples TRBV30 to TRBJ1-3; TRBD1 matches at 7 bases. The CDR3 is 13 amino acids. The germline V gene encodes CDR1 GTSNPN and CDR2 SVGIG (reference sequence). The ends lost 8 bases at V and 6 bases at J; junction bases unmatched: 10. The CDR3 bases are TGTGCCCGGTCTACAGGGGCAATAAACACCATATATTTT. Translating it yields CARSTGAINTIYF.

This sequence joins TRBV9 and TRBJ2-7; possibly TRBD1 for D (6 bases). The CDR3 has 14 residues. The germline gives CDR1 SGDLS, CDR2 YYNGEE. The V end was cut by 4 bases, the J end by 3 bases, with 14 bases between. CDR3 DNA: TGTGCCAGCAGCTACCGGACAGTTCGCTACGAGCAGTACTTC. Amino acid sequence: CASSYRTVRYEQYF. The full variable domain, rest sourced from reference TRBV9 and TRBJ2-7, is DSGVTQTPKHLITATGQRVTLRCSPRSGDLSVYWYQQSLDQGLQFLIQYYNGEERAKGNILERFSAQQFPDLHSELNLSSLELGDSALYFCASSYRTVRYEQYFGPGTRLTVT.

The rearrangement uses TRBV2 and TRBJ2-3; TRBD1 aligns across 7 bases. Germline CDR1 is SNHLY and CDR2 is FYNNEI. The CDR3 length is 13 residues. The trim removed 7 bases at V and 2 bases at J, leaving 3 bases unmatched. This CDR3 reads CASKGQNTDTQYF. The CDR3 coding sequence is TGTGCCAGCAAGGGACAGAACACAGATACGCAGTATTTT.

The rearrangement joins TRBV7-9 to TRBJ2-2; possible D gene TRBD2, 6 bases. This CDR3 spans 16 amino acids. V was trimmed by 1 base and J by 0 bases, leaving 9 bases between them. Germline V lookup: CDR1 SEHNR, CDR2 FQNEAQ (reference sequence). CDR3 residues: CASSLDAGTNTGELFF. The CDR3 nucleotides read TGTGCCAGCAGCTTAGATGCGGGGACGAACACCGGGGAGCTGTTTTTT.

The chain employs TRBV9 and TRBJ2-2, with 7 bases that match TRBD2. The CDR3 contains 16 residues. V was clipped by 4 bases and J by 4 bases; unmatched bases: 10. Germline-derived CDR1 and CDR2 are SGDLS and YYNGEE. The DNA for the CDR3 is TGTGCCAGCAGCTACCTGGCGGGAGAGGGCACCGGGGAGCTGTTTTTT. It specifies CASSYLAGEGTGELFF.

This chain links TRBV19 with TRBJ2-2; no clear D. The germline V gene has CDR1 LNHDA and CDR2 SQIVND (reference sequence). CDR3 size: 16 residues. Trimming cost V 3 bases and J 6 bases, with 17 bases left between them. This CDR3 reads CASSIDRISLSGELFF. As DNA, the CDR3 is TGTGCCAGTAGTATTGATAGGATTAGCTTGTCCGGGGAGCTGTTTTTT.

The rearrangement joins TRBV4-3 to TRBJ1-5; D is ambiguous. Trimming removed 2 bases at V and 7 bases at J, with 9 bases between. The CDR3 spans 13 residues. Per germline, CDR1 LGHNA and CDR2 YSLEER. CDR3 region: CASSQSLWQPQHF. CDR3 in DNA: TGCGCCAGCAGCCAAAGCCTTTGGCAGCCCCAGCATTTT.

The chain links TRBV9 to TRBJ2-5, with 11 bases fitting TRBD2. Germline assignment: CDR1 SGDLS and CDR2 YYNGEE. The V and J ends lost 6 bases and 1 base, in that order; junction bases with no gene match: 8. The CDR3 is 16 residues long. CDR3 in amino acids: CASTPTGTSGQETQYF. Here the CDR3 DNA reads TGTGCCAGCACCCCCACCGGGACTAGCGGCCAAGAGACCCAGTACTTC.

This sequence joins TRBV6-2 or TRBV6-3 and TRBJ1-2, with TRBD1 as a possible D gene (6 bases). This CDR3 contains 16 residues. Germline V CDR1 and CDR2: MNHEY, SVGEGT. Trimming took off 0 bases at V and 1 base at J, with 12 bases between the two ends. The CDR3 spells CASSYSGQRFNYGYTF. As DNA, the CDR3 is TGTGCCAGCAGTTACTCCGGACAGCGGTTTAACTATGGCTACACCTTC.

This chain uses TRBV20-1 with TRBJ1-3; D is undetermined. The CDR3 is 11 residues long. V was clipped by 4 bases and J by 4 bases, with 5 bases between them. Germline CDR1 is DFQATT and CDR2 is SNEGSKA (reference sequence). The CDR3 sequence: CSATTGNTIYF. For the CDR3, the DNA is TGCAGTGCTACAACAGGAAACACCATATATTTT.

V is TRBV11-3 and J is TRBJ2-1, with a possible D match to TRBD2 (6 bases). Trimming cost V 4 bases and J 6 bases, with 10 bases left between them. CDR3 length equals 13 residues. The V gene's germline CDR1 is SGHNT and CDR2 YENEEA. The CDR3 loop reads CASSSGASNEQFF. The CDR3 DNA sequence: TGTGCCAGCAGCTCGGGAGCTAGCAATGAGCAGTTCTTC. The whole variable domain, filled in from reference TRBV11-3 and TRBJ2-1, reads EAGVVQSPRYKIIEKKQPVAFWCNPISGHNTLYWYLQNLGQGPELLIRYENEEAVDDSQLPKDRFSAERLKGVDSTLKIQPAELGDSAVYLCASSSGASNEQFFGPGTRLTVL.

J is TRBJ1-4 and V is TRBV2; 7 positions match TRBD1. The CDR3 is 16 residues long. V shed 3 bases and J 2 bases; nucleotides not matched to a gene: 6. The germline V gene encodes CDR1 SNHLY and CDR2 FYNNEI. CDR3 sequence reads: CASSDRGGATNEKLFF. The CDR3 region has the DNA TGTGCCAGCAGTGACCGAGGGGGCGCGACTAATGAAAAACTGTTTTTT.